This entry concerns a single TCR beta chain. These data are taken from a study of blood T cell repertoires in COVID-19. The junction had 10 bases not matched to a gene; V was cut back by 6 bases and J by 10 bases. From germline, CDR1 is ENHRY and CDR2 SYGVKD. The CDR3 extends over 14 amino acids. Here immunoSEQ multiplex PCR was the method, and the copy in TCRdb shows in-frame clones only, minus some. The repertoire includes about 36,000 clones, roughly 80% of them detected once, and around 4.9% sits in the top ten. The sequence derives from a man aged 50 to 60 with active COVID-19. The sequencing input was peripheral blood. V is TRBV10-3 and J is TRBJ2-1; 9 positions match TRBD2. The CDR3 nucleotides are TGTGCCATCAGACCGGGACTAGCCGGGACGGAGCAGTTCTTC. Protein product: CAIRPGLAGTEQFF.